This T cell receptor (beta chain) was sequenced during a study of blood T cell repertoires in COVID-19. On the study more broadly: Some COVID-19 samples were acute and others convalescent; all came from the United States, Italy and Spain. T cells, B-cell-depleted T cells, or PBMCs supplied cDNA or gDNA.

As handled by the study authors: Researchers report that nucleated cell counts were estimated from reference gene primer amplification. Sequencing was performed with immunoSEQ multiplex PCR; in TCRdb, only in-frame clones are kept and a portion is missing. The V and J calls and clone size come from that table; D and trimming were worked out from the DNA. The table has roughly 180,000 clones, about four fifths seen once. From germline, CDR1 is SGHVS and CDR2 FQNEAQ. V lost 6 bases, J lost 2 bases, and 19 bases lay in between. The CDR3 consists of 16 residues. This sequence joins TRBV7-8 and TRBJ1-2; possible D gene TRBD1, 6 bases. This TCR came from a man in his forties who had recovered from COVID-19. Sequencing was carried out using peripheral blood. CDR3 loop: CASRLGETGPNYGYTF. The CDR3, as DNA: TGTGCCAGCAGGTTGGGCGAGACAGGACCAAACTATGGCTACACCTTC. Full variable domain (rest looked up from reference TRBV7-8 and TRBJ1-2): GAGVSQSPRYKVAKRGQDVALRCDPISGHVSLFWYQQALGQGPEFLTYFQNEAQLDKSGLPSDRFFAERPEGSVSTLKIQRTQQEDSAVYLCASRLGETGPNYGYTFGSGTRLTVV.